The 3 T cell receptor beta chains below come from one sample, sequenced in a study of blood T cells in healthy people across ages. A second about 7 to 11 cycle PCR used barcoded and J-beta primers. TCRdb re-called the 5' RACE reads with MiXCR, one entry per CDR3 protein. The table lists some 1.4 million distinct CDR3 sequences, 42% of them singletons. Sequences were obtained from blood. The receptors derive from a woman between 18 and 30 years old in good health.

V gene TRBV20-1 combines with J gene TRBJ2-3; 7 bases match TRBD2. The CDR3 consists of 14 residues. With V trimmed by 6 bases and J by 4 bases, 10 bases remained unmatched. Germline V gene sequence: CDR1 DFQATT, CDR2 SNEGSKA (reference sequence). The CDR3 coding sequence is TGCAGTGCAACGACAACGGGGAGGGCAGATACGCAGTATTTT. Residues: CSATTTGRADTQYF.

The rearrangement links TRBV7-9 to TRBJ2-7; D is uncertain. The germline V gene has CDR1 SEHNR and CDR2 FQNEAQ (reference sequence). V was pared by 2 bases and J by 0 bases, with 11 bases between. The CDR3 covers 15 residues. The CDR3 nucleotides are TGTGCCAGCAGCTTATTTGGCGGAGCCTCCTACGAGCAGTACTTC. Translation gives CASSLFGGASYEQYF.

J is TRBJ2-1 and V is TRBV12-3 or TRBV12-4, with 7 bases fitting TRBD1. The CDR3 runs to 11 residues. V lost 4 bases, J lost 13 bases, and 4 bases stayed unmatched. CDR3 amino acids: CASSWGQLQFF. The CDR3 DNA reads TGTGCCAGCAGTTGGGGACAGCTTCAGTTCTTC.